The sequence of this TCR beta chain was determined in a study of patients and donors after allogeneic stem cell transplantation (dated by TCRdb to between 2020 and 2021). The protocol used for the library was RT-PCR. The run used a NextSeq 550. TCRdb's own reprocessing of the public reads used fastp at Q25 and MiXCR and kept productive beta chains. CDR3 protein duplicates are merged, each entry listing the most common genes and DNA. This sample comprises about 960,000 distinct CDR3 sequences, about a sixth of them detected only once. Roughly 6.4% of the sample is held by the ten biggest clonotypes. This clonotype was found a few times. Its antigen remains undetermined. Base qualities are missing; no much larger clone stands one base away. The CDR3, cysteine through phenylalanine, is 15 amino acids long. CDR3 DNA is the only sequence kept; it has 45 bases, read in frame from the first base. The germline ends are 17 bases apart after V is trimmed by 5 bases and J by 3 bases. CDR1 and CDR2 are read off the germline V gene (reference sequence) as DFQATT and SNEGSKA.

The source of this sequence is a human donor who was either an allogeneic HSCT recipient or a stem cell or donor lymphocyte infusion donor (not recorded which). It is not recorded whose cells these are; they may come from a transplant donor. This sequence uses TRBV20-1 and TRBJ1-5, with the D segment identity uncertain. Sample: blood, either unsorted or a sorted T cell fraction (not recorded which). The base sequence is TGCAGTGCTGGAACTGTACGAGGGCTCAATCAGCCCCAGCATTTT. This encodes CSAGTVRGLNQPQHF.